This TCR beta chain comes out of a study of cytomegalovirus exposure and HLA in healthy donors. General study findings and limits: According to the study, roughly 180 TCR beta chains were cytomegalovirus-associated.

As regards this clone: As yet, its antigen is unknown.

TCRdb's table, derived via immunoSEQ multiplex PCR, lists solely in-frame clones and lacks some. The sample lists some 120,000 clones, 89% occurring once. Germline lookup yields CDR1 MNHEY and CDR2 SMNVEV (reference sequence). The CDR3 extends over 15 amino acids. Germline trimming cut 5 bases from V and 2 bases from J; bases unmatched to any gene: 9. The TCR sequence derives from a woman in her late teens or twenties in good health and CMV-seronegative. This rearrangement joins TRBV27 to TRBJ2-7; 7 nucleotides match TRBD1. The sample was PBMCs. The CDR3 reads CASSPREGTAYEQYV. The CDR3 bases are TGTGCCAGCAGTCCCCGGGAAGGGACAGCCTACGAGCAGTACGTC.